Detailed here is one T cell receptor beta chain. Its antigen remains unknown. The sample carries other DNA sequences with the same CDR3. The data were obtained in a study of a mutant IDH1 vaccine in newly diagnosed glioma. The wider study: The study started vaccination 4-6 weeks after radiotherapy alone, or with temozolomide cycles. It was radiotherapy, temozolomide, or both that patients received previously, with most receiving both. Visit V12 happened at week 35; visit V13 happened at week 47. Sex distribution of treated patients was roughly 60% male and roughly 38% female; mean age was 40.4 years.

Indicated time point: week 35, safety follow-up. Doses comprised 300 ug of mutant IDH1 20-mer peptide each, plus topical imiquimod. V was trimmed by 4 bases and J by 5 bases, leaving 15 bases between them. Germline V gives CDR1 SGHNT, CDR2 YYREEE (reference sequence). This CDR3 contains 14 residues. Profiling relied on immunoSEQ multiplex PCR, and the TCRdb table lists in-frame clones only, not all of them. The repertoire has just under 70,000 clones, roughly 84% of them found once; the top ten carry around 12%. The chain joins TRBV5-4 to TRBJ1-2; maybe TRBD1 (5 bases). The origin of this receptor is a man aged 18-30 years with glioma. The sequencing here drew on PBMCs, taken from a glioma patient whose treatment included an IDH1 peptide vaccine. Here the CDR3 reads CASSPWQGLYGYTF. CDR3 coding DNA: TGTGCCAGCAGCCCCTGGCAGGGACTTTATGGCTACACCTTC.